Listed below are T cell receptor beta chains from one sample, sequenced in a study of OX40 agonist ivuxolimab in advanced cancers. Measured with immunoSEQ multiplex PCR; TCRdb has only the in-frame clones, and not every one. The sample records 75,000 to 100,000 clones, roughly nine tenths being singletons. The source material was CD4+ or CD8+ T cells sorted from blood, sampled in a trial of the OX40 agonist ivuxolimab. These receptor sequences come from an adult with an advanced solid tumor such as melanoma, head and neck, liver or kidney cancer. The CDR3 runs from the conserved cysteine through the conserved F or W. Each record gives: CDR3 protein, J gene, D gene, V gene. A D gene is named only where the DNA matches it firmly.

cdr3_aa: CASSLDRQRNTEAFF; j_call: TRBJ1-1; d_call: NA; v_call: TRBV5-4
cdr3_aa: CASSPGQAQRELFF; j_call: TRBJ2-2; d_call: TRBD1; v_call: TRBV5-6
cdr3_aa: CASSGGLAGAGANVLTF; j_call: TRBJ2-6; d_call: TRBD2; v_call: TRBV7-8
cdr3_aa: CASSLSATGETPLHF; j_call: TRBJ1-6; d_call: TRBD1; v_call: TRBV5-4
cdr3_aa: CASSTSDRGLSYEQYF; j_call: TRBJ2-7; d_call: TRBD1; v_call: TRBV7-9
cdr3_aa: CASSPGTSGYTGELFF; j_call: TRBJ2-2; d_call: TRBD2; v_call: TRBV5-4
cdr3_aa: CASSLSQGYGYTF; j_call: TRBJ1-2; d_call: NA; v_call: TRBV5-1
cdr3_aa: CASSLETGEQYF; j_call: TRBJ2-7; d_call: NA; v_call: TRBV28
cdr3_aa: CAWSPQGIVYEQYF; j_call: TRBJ2-7; d_call: NA; v_call: TRBV30
cdr3_aa: CASRPYSGSLSETQYF; j_call: TRBJ2-5; d_call: TRBD2; v_call: TRBV28
cdr3_aa: CASSLVGSSGANVLTF; j_call: TRBJ2-6; d_call: NA; v_call: TRBV28
cdr3_aa: CASSQVQREDYNEQFF; j_call: TRBJ2-1; d_call: TRBD2; v_call: TRBV4-2
cdr3_aa: CASRGGTRGSSGANVLTF; j_call: TRBJ2-6; d_call: NA; v_call: TRBV28
cdr3_aa: CAWSRTGDQPQHF; j_call: TRBJ1-5; d_call: TRBD1; v_call: TRBV30
cdr3_aa: CAWNVAGGENTEAFF; j_call: TRBJ1-1; d_call: TRBD1; v_call: TRBV30
cdr3_aa: CASSLRELVSYNEQFF; j_call: TRBJ2-1; d_call: NA; v_call: TRBV5-1
cdr3_aa: CASSISGGYEQYF; j_call: TRBJ2-7; d_call: TRBD1; v_call: TRBV7-9
cdr3_aa: CASSPGNEQFF; j_call: TRBJ2-1; d_call: NA; v_call: TRBV18
cdr3_aa: CASSRDRGDTEAFF; j_call: TRBJ1-1; d_call: TRBD1; v_call: TRBV18
cdr3_aa: CASSYSTSSYEQYF; j_call: TRBJ2-7; d_call: NA; v_call: TRBV6-5
cdr3_aa: CASSISKGLGLHEQFF; j_call: TRBJ2-1; d_call: TRBD2; v_call: TRBV19
cdr3_aa: CASSAVLKQGVKHTQYF; j_call: TRBJ2-3; d_call: TRBD1; v_call: TRBV11-3
cdr3_aa: CASRLPGTGNTIYF; j_call: TRBJ1-3; d_call: NA; v_call: TRBV7-2
cdr3_aa: CATSRPGARLNGTQYF; j_call: TRBJ2-3; d_call: NA; v_call: TRBV15
cdr3_aa: CASSQVRTSGTHEQYF; j_call: TRBJ2-7; d_call: TRBD2; v_call: TRBV4-1
cdr3_aa: CASSSGGASYYGYTF; j_call: TRBJ1-2; d_call: TRBD1; v_call: TRBV28
cdr3_aa: CASSDPGQVGGEQYF; j_call: TRBJ2-7; d_call: NA; v_call: TRBV25-1
cdr3_aa: CATSTGGNSYEQYF; j_call: TRBJ2-7; d_call: TRBD1; v_call: TRBV28
cdr3_aa: CASSRGINTGELFF; j_call: TRBJ2-2; d_call: NA; v_call: TRBV5-4
cdr3_aa: CASESGRGQPQHF; j_call: TRBJ1-5; d_call: NA; v_call: TRBV7-2
cdr3_aa: CASSVGLAGGSAGELFF; j_call: TRBJ2-2; d_call: TRBD2; v_call: TRBV9